These 29 T cell receptor beta chains originate from one sample sequenced in a study of blood T cell repertoires in COVID-19. Sequencing was performed with immunoSEQ multiplex PCR; in TCRdb, only in-frame clones are kept and a portion is missing. The profile shows about 440,000 clones, 90% of them singletons. Sequencing was done on a sample of PBMCs or T cells enriched from blood (not recorded which). These receptors were obtained from a man between 18 and 29 years old who had recovered from COVID-19.

This rearrangement joins TRBV30 to TRBJ2-5, with D possibly being TRBD2 (5 bases). The germline gives CDR1 GTSNPN, CDR2 SVGIG (reference sequence). The CDR3 is 15 residues long. V dropped 0 bases and J dropped 5 bases, with 16 bases sitting between them. The CDR3: CAWSVHRGSLETQYF. CDR3 bases: TGTGCCTGGAGTGTACATCGGGGATCCTTGGAGACCCAGTACTTC.

The chain combines TRBV27 with TRBJ1-5; 7 positions agree with TRBD1. CDR3 length: 16 amino acids. Germline V gene lookup returns CDR1 MNHEY and CDR2 SMNVEV (reference sequence). V shed 2 bases and J 2 bases; nucleotides not matched to a gene: 6. As DNA, the CDR3 is TGTGCCAGCAGTTTACTAGGGGGCTCGGGCAATCAGCCCCAGCATTTT. Amino acid sequence: CASSLLGGSGNQPQHF.

V usage is TRBV4-1 and J usage is TRBJ2-5; 13 bases are a match to TRBD2. The CDR3 is 20 amino acids. Germline CDR1 is MGHRA and CDR2 is YSYEKL. With 0 bases clipped from V and 5 bases from J, the junction kept 15 bases outside the gene matches. CDR3 sequence (DNA): TGCGCCAGCAGCCAAGACGGGAATTTACCGGGACTAGCGGGGATGGAGACCCAGTACTTC. Its translation is CASSQDGNLPGLAGMETQYF.

This clone was observed a handful of times. The V gene is TRBV5-6, the J gene TRBJ2-7, with 8 bases fitting TRBD1. The CDR3 sequence is 15 residues long. The V and J ends lost 0 bases and 1 base, in that order; junction bases with no gene match: 3. Germline CDR1 is SGHDT and CDR2 is YYEEEE. The CDR3 bases are TGTGCCAGCAGCTTGGCCGGACAGGGTTCCTACGAGCAGTACTTC. Encoded protein: CASSLAGQGSYEQYF.

This clone has only one observation. J is TRBJ1-4 and V is TRBV4-1, with 10 bases matching TRBD1. The V and J ends lost 0 bases and 5 bases, in that order; junction bases with no gene match: 3. From germline, CDR1 is MGHRA and CDR2 YSYEKL. The CDR3 runs 16 residues. The CDR3 nucleotides read TGCGCCAGCAGCCAAGATCGGGGACAGGGGAATGAAAAACTGTTTTTT. Amino acid sequence: CASSQDRGQGNEKLFF.

The genes are TRBV10-1 and TRBJ1-1; the D is unclear. Trimming took 6 bases from V and 1 from J, leaving 15 bases between them. Germline CDR1 WNHNN, CDR2 SYGVQD (reference sequence). This CDR3 is built from 15 residues. CDR3 coding DNA: TGCGCCAGCAGCGACTACGCATTAGGGAACACTGAAGCTTTCTTT. As protein: CASSDYALGNTEAFF.

The chain couples TRBV3-1 (or the pseudogene TRBV3-2) to TRBJ1-1; 7 bases match TRBD1. The CDR3 runs to 16 residues. Germline assignment: CDR1 LGHDT and CDR2 YNNKEL (reference sequence). V was clipped by 3 bases and J by 0 bases; unmatched bases: 7. The CDR3 DNA sequence: TGTGCCAGCAGCCACTACTGGGGACAGTTGAACACTGAAGCTTTCTTT. It yields the protein CASSHYWGQLNTEAFF.

V and J are TRBV6-5 and TRBJ1-5; D is unclear. V was trimmed by 6 bases and J by 7 bases, leaving 13 bases between them. The germline V gene has CDR1 MNHEY and CDR2 SVGAGI. This CDR3 has 13 residues. CDR3 in amino acids: CASRVALNQPQHF. The DNA for the CDR3 is TGTGCCAGCAGGGTGGCTTTGAACCAGCCCCAGCATTTT.

V is TRBV3-1 (or the pseudogene TRBV3-2) and J is TRBJ1-2, with D possibly being TRBD1 (5 bases). This CDR3 has 16 amino acids. Trimming shortened V by 1 base and J by 2 bases, and 14 bases separated the two germline ends. The germline V gene encodes CDR1 LGHDT and CDR2 YNNKEL (reference sequence). Here the CDR3 reads CASSQVNRIMNYGYTF. CDR3 sequence (DNA): TGTGCCAGCAGCCAAGTAAACAGGATAATGAACTATGGCTACACCTTC.

This chain uses TRBV27 with TRBJ1-5; 7 bases agree with TRBD1. The V and J ends lost 4 bases and 6 bases, in that order; junction bases with no gene match: 6. Germline-derived CDR1 and CDR2 are MNHEY and SMNVEV (reference sequence). This CDR3 region has 14 residues. The CDR3 bases are TGTGCCAGCAGTTACAGGGGATCGGGTCAGCCCCAGCATTTT. This gives the protein CASSYRGSGQPQHF.

The chain couples TRBV29-1 to TRBJ1-5, with 7 bases identical to TRBD1. The V gene's germline CDR1 is SQVTM and CDR2 ANQGSEA. CDR3 length: 12 amino acids. With 4 bases clipped from V and 7 bases from J, the junction kept 4 bases outside the gene matches. The chain's CDR3 is CSVGNRGQPQHF. In nucleotides, the CDR3 is TGCAGCGTTGGGAACAGGGGACAGCCCCAGCATTTT.

The V and J genes are TRBV15 and TRBJ1-2; TRBD1 might be the D (6 bases). V was trimmed by 1 base and J by 8 bases, leaving 17 bases between them. CDR1 is LNHNV, CDR2 YYDKDF, per germline (reference sequence). The CDR3 covers 15 residues. CDR3 nucleotides: TGTGCCACCAGCAGAGTCCGGGGGGCGACCTGGGGCTACACCTTC. Translated: CATSRVRGATWGYTF.

CDR3 sequence (DNA): TGTGCCAGCAGTTCAGGGGCAGGAAACACCATATATTTT. Amino acid sequence: CASSSGAGNTIYF. V usage is TRBV28 and J usage is TRBJ1-3; possibly TRBD1 for D (6 bases). The germline V gene has CDR1 MDHEN and CDR2 SYDVKM. With 4 bases removed from V and 4 bases from J, the gap between germline ends came to 8 bases. This CDR3 has 13 residues.

This chain connects TRBV7-2 to TRBJ2-4; the D is unclear. Germline-derived CDR1 and CDR2 are SGHTA and FQGNSA. Trimming stripped 1 base from V and 1 base from J, with 11 bases between. The CDR3 spans 16 residues. The CDR3 region is CASSLELVSAKNIQYF. CDR3 bases: TGTGCCAGCAGCTTAGAGCTGGTATCGGCCAAAAACATTCAGTACTTC.

The chain employs TRBV19 and TRBJ1-2; 8 bases are a match to TRBD1. Germline loops: CDR1 LNHDA, CDR2 SQIVND (reference sequence). There are 17 residues in the CDR3. V lost 4 bases and J lost 1; bases outside the gene matches: 11. The CDR3 nucleotides are TGTGCCAGTAGTACAGAAGCGGACAGGGAGATTAACTATGGCTACACCTTC. Translating it yields CASSTEADREINYGYTF.

The J gene is TRBJ1-4, the V gene TRBV7-9; D is possibly TRBD1 (5 bases). CDR3 length: 15 amino acids. CDR1 and CDR2 from the germline V gene are SEHNR and FQNEAQ (reference sequence). V was shortened by 5 bases and J by 5 bases, with 15 bases between the two germline ends. For the CDR3, the DNA is TGTGCCAGCAGCCAATTCATGGGGCAGAATGAAAAACTGTTTTTT. Its protein product is CASSQFMGQNEKLFF.

The chain has TRBV6-5 and TRBJ2-5; possible D gene TRBD1, 6 bases. The CDR3 length is 13 residues. V dropped 6 bases and J dropped 1 base, with 9 bases sitting between them. Germline CDR1 is MNHEY and CDR2 is SVGAGI. As DNA, the CDR3 is TGTGCCAGCAGGGTGACAGGCCAAGAGACCCAGTACTTC. Its translation is CASRVTGQETQYF.

The chain employs TRBV28 and TRBJ2-2, with D perhaps matching TRBD1 (5 bases). In germline, CDR1 is MDHEN, CDR2 SYDVKM. There are 15 residues in the CDR3. V was trimmed by 8 bases and J by 6 bases, leaving 19 bases between them. The CDR3 DNA sequence: TGTGCCAGCTGCTACTCCCCTTTCAGGGCCGGGGAGCTGTTTTTT. Protein product: CASCYSPFRAGELFF.

The DNA for the CDR3 is TGTGCCAGCAGTCTCCAGCGGGATTGGTACAATGAGCAGTTCTTC. Amino acid sequence: CASSLQRDWYNEQFF. V usage is TRBV6-6 and J usage is TRBJ2-1, with 7 bases fitting TRBD2. Germline V gene lookup returns CDR1 MNHNY and CDR2 SVGAGI (reference sequence). The J segment lost 4 bases and the V segment lost 5 bases, leaving 8 bases of the junction unmatched. There are 15 residues in the CDR3.

The CDR3 protein is CASSSHPGSVGYTF. The CDR3 coding sequence is TGTGCCAGCAGCTCCCATCCAGGGTCGGTTGGCTACACCTTC. V usage is TRBV11-3 and J usage is TRBJ1-2; possible D gene TRBD1, 5 bases. Germline loops: CDR1 SGHNT, CDR2 YENEEA. The CDR3 covers 14 residues. V gave up 4 bases and J gave up 7 bases, with 16 bases separating them.

The chain combines TRBV5-5 with TRBJ1-6; the D gene is possibly TRBD1 (5 bases). Per germline, CDR1 SGHKS and CDR2 YYEKEE (reference sequence). This CDR3 is built from 18 residues. V lost 3 bases and J 6 bases, leaving 22 bases between the germline ends. CDR3 in DNA: TGTGCCAGCAGCTCAAGGTGGGGGGGGGTGCTCGGTAATTCACCCCTCCACTTT. Protein: CASSSRWGGVLGNSPLHF.

V gene TRBV12-3 or TRBV12-4 combines with J gene TRBJ1-1; D call uncertain. CDR3 length: 12 amino acids. Trimming removed 3 bases at V and 8 bases at J, with 10 bases between. The CDR3: CASSLTGMEAFF. CDR3 coding DNA: TGTGCCAGCAGTTTGACGGGGATGGAAGCTTTCTTT.

The gene calls are TRBV10-3 and TRBJ2-7, with 7 bases identical to TRBD2. Germline lookup yields CDR1 ENHRY and CDR2 SYGVKD. The CDR3 has 16 amino acids. J was trimmed by 4 bases and V by 8 bases; bases with no gene match: 17. The CDR3 DNA sequence: TGTGCCATCGGGAGGGACGGGGCCGTATCTTTATACGAGCAGTACTTC. It yields the protein CAIGRDGAVSLYEQYF.

The rearrangement uses TRBV7-9 and TRBJ2-7; weak D call: TRBD1 (6 bases). Trimming stripped 5 bases from V and 1 base from J, with 15 bases between. Germline CDR1 SEHNR, CDR2 FQNEAQ (reference sequence). There are 15 residues in the CDR3. CDR3 sequence (DNA): TGTGCCAGCAGCGAGCCAACCACAGGGTCCTACGAGCAGTACTTC. Translating it yields CASSEPTTGSYEQYF.

V usage is TRBV27 and J usage is TRBJ2-1; D is undetermined. The germline CDR1 and CDR2 sequences are MNHEY and SMNVEV (reference sequence). The CDR3 length is 17 residues. Trimming took 5 bases from V and 0 from J, leaving 17 bases between them. CDR3 DNA sequence: TGTGCCAGCAGTAGTATCGTCACGGTAAGCTCCTACAATGAGCAGTTCTTC. This sequence encodes CASSSIVTVSSYNEQFF.

This clone was seen just once. The chain combines TRBV29-1 with TRBJ2-1, with D perhaps matching TRBD2 (6 bases). V was pared by 6 bases and J by 4 bases, with 13 bases between. Germline CDR1 reads SQVTM; CDR2 reads ANQGSEA. This CDR3 is built from 13 residues. In nucleotides, the CDR3 is TGCAGCGTCTCCGGCGGGGCTTACAATGAGCAGTTCTTC. It is translated as CSVSGGAYNEQFF.

The V gene is TRBV5-1, the J gene TRBJ2-3; TRBD1 matches at 8 bases. This CDR3 contains 15 residues. V lost 5 bases to trimming and J lost 0 bases; unmatched junction nucleotides: 5. CDR1 and CDR2 from the germline V gene are SGHRS and YFSETQ. The CDR3 loop is CASRDRQGSTDTQYF. In DNA form, the CDR3 reads TGCGCCAGCAGAGATAGACAGGGGAGCACAGATACGCAGTATTTT.

This rearrangement joins TRBV27 to TRBJ2-2, with D uncertain. Germline CDR1 reads MNHEY; CDR2 reads SMNVEV (reference sequence). The V gene lost 3 bases and the J gene lost 1 base, with 6 bases spanning the gap. The CDR3 runs 14 residues. DNA of the CDR3: TGTGCCAGCAGTTTGAAGCAGAACACCGGGGAGCTGTTTTTT. Amino acid sequence: CASSLKQNTGELFF.

V usage is TRBV6-5 and J usage is TRBJ1-1; 8 positions agree with TRBD1. The CDR3 spans 15 residues. Germline lookup yields CDR1 MNHEY and CDR2 SVGAGI. V shed 6 bases and J 0 bases; nucleotides not matched to a gene: 6. The CDR3 bases are TGTGCCAGCAGGAAACAGGGGGTAATGAACACTGAAGCTTTCTTT. Its protein product is CASRKQGVMNTEAFF.